These T cell receptor beta chains were read from a single sample in a study of radiation and T cells in renal cell carcinoma. Generated by immunoSEQ multiplex PCR, the TCRdb table keeps only in-frame clones and is missing some. Of 140,000 or so clones in the sample, around nine tenths were seen once. This specimen was blood, taken from a patient whose treatment included radiotherapy and nephrectomy. The origin of the receptors is a woman between 50 and 59 years old with renal cell carcinoma. Each CDR3 is given with its conserved first and last residue. A D gene is named only where the DNA matches it firmly. Size values are once, few and many counts, or a class for expanded clones, and some rows have none.

V gene: TRBV19; clone size: few; J gene: TRBJ2-7; D gene: NA; CDR3 DNA: TGTGCCAGTAGAGGTCGAGGGGTTCTGAGCGAGCAGTACTTC; CDR3 protein: CASRGRGVLSEQYF
V gene: TRBV7-6; clone size: NA; J gene: TRBJ2-3; D gene: NA; CDR3 DNA: TGTGCCAGCAGCTTAGACAACACAGATACGCAGTATTTT; CDR3 protein: CASSLDNTDTQYF
V gene: TRBV5-4; clone size: NA; J gene: TRBJ2-1; D gene: NA; CDR3 DNA: TGTGCCAGCAGCTTGGGGCACAAAACCTACAATGAGCAGTTCTTC; CDR3 protein: CASSLGHKTYNEQFF
V gene: TRBV6-6; clone size: NA; J gene: TRBJ2-2; D gene: TRBD1; CDR3 DNA: TGTGCCAGCAAAAGAACAGGGGAGAACACCGGGGAGCTGTTTTTT; CDR3 protein: CASKRTGENTGELFF
V gene: TRBV5-1; clone size: NA; J gene: TRBJ2-6; D gene: NA; CDR3 DNA: TGCGCCAGCATAAAGGACAGCTCTGGGGCCAACGTCCTGACTTTC; CDR3 protein: CASIKDSSGANVLTF
V gene: TRBV16; clone size: NA; J gene: TRBJ1-6; D gene: TRBD1; CDR3 DNA: TGTGCCAGCAGCCAACCAGACAGGGGACCCTCCTATTCACCCCTCCACTTT; CDR3 protein: CASSQPDRGPSYSPLHF
V gene: TRBV5-1; clone size: NA; J gene: TRBJ1-1; D gene: NA; CDR3 DNA: TGCGCCAGCAGCTTCGCTTTGAACACTGAAGCTTTCTTT; CDR3 protein: CASSFALNTEAFF
V gene: TRBV19; clone size: NA; J gene: TRBJ1-2; D gene: NA; CDR3 DNA: TGTGCCAGTAGTACCCAGGGCAGAGACTATGGCTACACCTTC; CDR3 protein: CASSTQGRDYGYTF
V gene: TRBV11-2; clone size: NA; J gene: TRBJ1-2; D gene: TRBD1; CDR3 DNA: TGTGCCAGCAGCCGGGACAGGGGTTCTGATGGCTACACCTTC; CDR3 protein: CASSRDRGSDGYTF
V gene: TRBV30; clone size: NA; J gene: TRBJ2-7; D gene: NA; CDR3 DNA: TGTGCCTGGAGTGTAGACTTTCGCGGATCCTACGAGCAGTACTTC; CDR3 protein: CAWSVDFRGSYEQYF
V gene: TRBV7-8; clone size: NA; J gene: TRBJ1-1; D gene: NA; CDR3 DNA: TGTGCCAGCAGCCTCGTAGTGACTGAAGCTTTCTTT; CDR3 protein: CASSLVVTEAFF
V gene: TRBV11-2; clone size: NA; J gene: TRBJ1-6; D gene: NA; CDR3 DNA: TGTGCCAGCAGCTTTTTGTATGGAAATAATTCACCCCTCCACTTT; CDR3 protein: CASSFLYGNNSPLHF
V gene: TRBV11-2; clone size: NA; J gene: TRBJ2-3; D gene: NA; CDR3 DNA: TGTGCCAGCAGCTTAGTGGGGATAGATACGCAGTATTTT; CDR3 protein: CASSLVGIDTQYF
V gene: TRBV7-7; clone size: NA; J gene: TRBJ1-1; D gene: NA; CDR3 DNA: TGTGCTAGCAGCTTAGCCATGAACACTGAAGCTTTCTTT; CDR3 protein: CASSLAMNTEAFF
V gene: TRBV7-2; clone size: NA; J gene: TRBJ1-4; D gene: NA; CDR3 DNA: TGTGCCAGCAGCTTAGCGGGGGCGGGCTACGATGAAAAACTGTTTTTT; CDR3 protein: CASSLAGAGYDEKLFF
V gene: TRBV9; clone size: NA; J gene: TRBJ2-5; D gene: TRBD1; CDR3 DNA: TGTGCCAGCAGCCCCACAGGGGGGGAGACCCAGTACTTC; CDR3 protein: CASSPTGGETQYF
V gene: TRBV6-5; clone size: NA; J gene: TRBJ1-1; D gene: NA; CDR3 DNA: TGTGCCAGCAGCTATGGACAGAACACTGAAGCTTTCTTT; CDR3 protein: CASSYGQNTEAFF
V gene: TRBV6-1; clone size: NA; J gene: TRBJ2-1; D gene: NA; CDR3 DNA: TGTGCCAGCAGTGAGGAGGGGGTCTCCTACAATGAGCAGTTCTTC; CDR3 protein: CASSEEGVSYNEQFF
V gene: TRBV2; clone size: once; J gene: TRBJ1-4; D gene: NA; CDR3 DNA: TGTGCCAGCAGTGTCGGCCTCGGGCAGGTCAATGAAAAACTGTTTTTT; CDR3 protein: CASSVGLGQVNEKLFF
V gene: TRBV19; clone size: NA; J gene: TRBJ1-1; D gene: NA; CDR3 DNA: TGTGCCAGTAGTGATCGGGCCAAGAACACTGAAGCTTTCTTT; CDR3 protein: CASSDRAKNTEAFF
V gene: TRBV19; clone size: NA; J gene: TRBJ1-3; D gene: NA; CDR3 DNA: TGTGCCAGTAGTATTGGACTCCCGGAGGAAGGAAACACCATATATTTT; CDR3 protein: CASSIGLPEEGNTIYF
V gene: TRBV5-1; clone size: NA; J gene: TRBJ2-3; D gene: TRBD2; CDR3 DNA: TGCGCCAGCAGCTTGTCCAGCGGGGGGTCCACAGATACGCAGTATTTT; CDR3 protein: CASSLSSGGSTDTQYF
V gene: TRBV29-1; clone size: NA; J gene: TRBJ1-1; D gene: NA; CDR3 DNA: TGCAGCGTTCGATACGGACAGCTGAACACTGAAGCTTTCTTT; CDR3 protein: CSVRYGQLNTEAFF